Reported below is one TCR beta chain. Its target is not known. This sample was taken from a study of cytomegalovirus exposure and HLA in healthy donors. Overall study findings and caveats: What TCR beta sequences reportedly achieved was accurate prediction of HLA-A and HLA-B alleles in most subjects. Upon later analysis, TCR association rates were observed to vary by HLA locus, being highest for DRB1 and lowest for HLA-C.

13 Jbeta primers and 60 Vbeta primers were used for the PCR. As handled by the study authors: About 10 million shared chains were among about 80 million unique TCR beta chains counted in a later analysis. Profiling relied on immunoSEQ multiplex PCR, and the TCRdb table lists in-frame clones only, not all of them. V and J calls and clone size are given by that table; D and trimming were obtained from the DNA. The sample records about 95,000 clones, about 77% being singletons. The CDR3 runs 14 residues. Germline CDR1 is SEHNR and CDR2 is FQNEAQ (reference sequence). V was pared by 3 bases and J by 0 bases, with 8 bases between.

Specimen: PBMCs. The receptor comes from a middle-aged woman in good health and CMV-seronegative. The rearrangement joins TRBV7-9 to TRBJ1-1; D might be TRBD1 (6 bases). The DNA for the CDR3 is TGTGCCAGCAGCTTTCAGGGGCTGAACACTGAAGCTTTCTTT. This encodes CASSFQGLNTEAFF.